The 3 T cell receptor beta chains reported below all come from one sample, sequenced in a study of blood T cell repertoires in COVID-19 (dated by TCRdb to 2018 to 2021). Libraries came from the immunoSEQ multiplex PCR assay. TCRdb's version of the immuneACCESS table is confined to in-frame rearrangements and falls short of the full clone set. An unresolved V gene accounts for under half of the shortfall where checked; the remainder is of unknown origin. Counted in this sample were over 150,000 clones; roughly 79% of them appeared once. Jointly, the top ten make up approximately 26% of the sample. The sample comprised peripheral blood. The source is a woman between 65 and 79 years old with acute or convalescent COVID-19.

The gene calls are TRBV27 and TRBJ1-1; unclear D gene. Per germline, CDR1 MNHEY and CDR2 SMNVEV (reference sequence). The CDR3 contains 16 residues. The V gene lost 5 bases and the J gene lost 4 bases, with 20 bases spanning the gap. The CDR3 nucleotides are TGTGCCAGCAGTACAACCTCCCTGACGGGGAGCACTGAAGCTTTCTTT. Protein: CASSTTSLTGSTEAFF.

This chain joins TRBV20-1 and TRBJ2-7; D is unresolved. V was shortened by 4 bases and J by 3 bases, with 7 bases between the two germline ends. This CDR3 has 11 amino acids. Germline assignment: CDR1 DFQATT and CDR2 SNEGSKA (reference sequence). CDR3 DNA: TGCAGTGCTAATGGGCGCTACGAGCAGTACTTC. Its protein is CSANGRYEQYF.

The chain combines TRBV18 with TRBJ2-5; D not resolved. The CDR3 runs 14 residues. CDR1 KGHSH and CDR2 LQKENI come from the germline V gene. Trimming stripped 2 bases from V and 4 bases from J, with 11 bases between. CDR3 bases: TGTGCCAGCTCACCAACTCCATTTGGAGAGACCCAGTACTTC. Amino acids: CASSPTPFGETQYF.